A single sample is the source of the 15 T cell receptor beta chains below, sequenced in a study of identical twins. TCRdb called the 5' RACE reads again in MiXCR, with one record for every CDR3 protein. The repertoire consists of over 550,000 distinct CDR3 sequences, with roughly 7.2% occurring once and the leading ten covering 1.6%. This sample also appeared in a second study, on yellow fever vaccine responses in identical twins.

Input material: PBMCs. The receptors originated from a woman aged 18-35 years in good health.

This clonotype showed up many times. The V gene is TRBV12-3 or TRBV12-4, the J gene TRBJ2-3; D call uncertain. V was shortened by 10 bases and J by 3 bases, with 11 bases between the two germline ends. This CDR3 spans 12 amino acids. Here the CDR3 DNA reads TGTGCCACCCTGGACGGAACAGATACGCAGTATTTT. This codes for CATLDGTDTQYF.

There are many counts of this clonotype. This chain uses TRBV27 with TRBJ2-7, with a weak D call TRBD1 (5 bases). Germline V gives CDR1 MNHEY, CDR2 SMNVEV (reference sequence). The V end lost 9 bases, the J end lost 6 bases, and 12 bases lay between the germline ends. This CDR3 has 11 residues. CDR3 sequence reads: CASRQGAEQYV. In DNA, the CDR3 is TGTGCCAGTCGTCAGGGTGCCGAGCAGTACGTC.

The V gene is TRBV5-1, the J gene TRBJ1-1; D is undetermined. Germline CDR1 is SGHRS and CDR2 is YFSETQ. The CDR3 covers 13 residues. V shed 0 bases and J shed 5 bases, with 8 bases lying between them. The CDR3 spells CASSLVAGTEAFF. The CDR3 bases are TGCGCCAGCAGCTTGGTGGCGGGAACTGAAGCTTTCTTT.

This clonotype was observed a handful of times. The chain combines TRBV11-2 with TRBJ2-3, with 14 bases that match TRBD2. V lost 1 base to trimming and J lost 6 bases; unmatched junction nucleotides: 6. The CDR3 extends over 17 amino acids. Germline CDR1 SGHAT, CDR2 FQNNGV. The CDR3 region has the DNA TGTGCCAGCAGCTTAGGACTAGCGGGAGGGCCTAGGGATACGCAGTATTTT. Translating it yields CASSLGLAGGPRDTQYF.

This clonotype was seen many times. The chain uses TRBV3-1 and TRBJ1-1; no clear D gene. Germline V gene data show CDR1 as LGHDT and CDR2 as YNNKEL (reference sequence). V was shortened by 0 bases and J by 0 bases, with 5 bases between the two germline ends. The CDR3 is 14 residues long. CDR3 sequence reads: CASSQDQVNTEAFF. In DNA form, the CDR3 reads TGTGCCAGCAGCCAAGATCAGGTGAACACTGAAGCTTTCTTT. The whole variable domain, filled in from reference TRBV3-1 and TRBJ1-1, reads DTAVSQTPKYLVTQMGNDKSIKCEQNLGHDTMYWYKQDSKKFLKIMFSYNNKELIINETVPNRFSPKSPDKAHLNLHINSLELGDSAVYFCASSQDQVNTEAFFGQGTRLTVV.

This clonotype was found many times. This chain uses TRBV10-3 with TRBJ2-2; 8 bases match TRBD1. The CDR3 runs to 16 residues. Germline V CDR1 and CDR2: ENHRY, SYGVKD. V was pared by 2 bases and J by 5 bases, with 7 bases of the junction left unmatched. Here the CDR3 reads CAISESIRTGTGELFF. DNA of the CDR3: TGTGCCATCAGTGAGAGTATAAGGACAGGGACCGGGGAGCTGTTTTTT.

The chain carries TRBV20-1 and TRBJ2-1; D unresolved. Trimming shortened V by 0 bases and J by 1 base, and 7 bases separated the two germline ends. The CDR3 sequence is 14 residues long. The germline V gene has CDR1 DFQATT and CDR2 SNEGSKA (reference sequence). CDR3 sequence reads: CSARDRGSYNEQFF. CDR3 DNA sequence: TGCAGTGCTAGAGATCGCGGTTCCTACAATGAGCAGTTCTTC.

This clonotype appeared many times. The J gene is TRBJ2-2, the V gene TRBV5-1, with TRBD2 matching over 9 bases. CDR1 and CDR2 (germline): SGHRS, YFSETQ. The CDR3 has 17 residues. V gave up 4 bases and J gave up 1 base; unmatched junction bases: 8. The CDR3 loop reads CASSPRVAGENTGELFF. The CDR3 DNA is TGCGCCAGCAGCCCCCGAGTAGCGGGGGAGAACACCGGGGAGCTGTTTTTT.

The rearrangement joins TRBV7-6 to TRBJ2-1, with 12 positions matching TRBD2. CDR3 size: 17 residues. V gave up 1 base and J gave up 8 bases; unmatched junction bases: 9. The germline V gene encodes CDR1 SGHVS and CDR2 FNYEAQ. CDR3: CASSLGLLAGGHDEQFF. The CDR3 DNA reads TGTGCCAGCAGCTTAGGGCTCCTAGCGGGGGGGCATGATGAGCAGTTCTTC.

This clonotype was counted only a few times. The chain is built from TRBV20-1 and TRBJ2-7; 11 bases line up with TRBD2. Germline lookup yields CDR1 DFQATT and CDR2 SNEGSKA (reference sequence). The CDR3 runs to 17 residues. V trimming: 6 bases; J trimming: 2 bases; junction bases outside the gene matches: 15. CDR3 region: CSAFPVAGGPGPYEQYF. The CDR3, as DNA: TGCAGTGCGTTCCCAGTAGCGGGAGGGCCTGGCCCCTACGAGCAGTACTTC.

J is TRBJ1-2 and V is TRBV15; possible D gene TRBD1, 6 bases. Germline lookup yields CDR1 LNHNV and CDR2 YYDKDF (reference sequence). This CDR3 spans 17 amino acids. Trimming removed 0 bases from V and 2 bases from J, with 16 bases in between. CDR3 coding DNA: TGTGCCACCAGCAGAGATTGGTGGACAGAGAAGAACTATGGCTACACCTTC. It translates to CATSRDWWTEKNYGYTF.

The rearrangement joins TRBV20-1 to TRBJ2-6; no definite D call. Trimming took 0 bases from V and 0 from J, leaving 6 bases between them. There are 15 residues in the CDR3. Per the germline V gene, CDR1 is DFQATT and CDR2 is SNEGSKA (reference sequence). CDR3 region: CSARERSSGANVLTF. The CDR3 DNA follows: TGCAGTGCTAGAGAACGGAGCTCTGGGGCCAACGTCCTGACTTTC.

This clonotype was observed at least ten times. The chain links TRBV5-5 to TRBJ2-3, with 7 nucleotides matching TRBD1. This CDR3 contains 15 residues. V was pared by 4 bases and J by 0 bases, with 5 bases of the junction left unmatched. Germline loops: CDR1 SGHKS, CDR2 YYEKEE (reference sequence). CDR3 nucleotides: TGTGCCAGCAGCAGGACAGGTCCTAGCACAGATACGCAGTATTTT. Its translation: CASSRTGPSTDTQYF. Using reference TRBV5-5 and TRBJ2-3 for the parts outside the CDR3, the full variable domain is DAGVTQSPTHLIKTRGQQVTLRCSPISGHKSVSWYQQVLGQGPQFIFQYYEKEERGRGNFPDRFSARQFPNYSSELNVNALLLGDSALYLCASSRTGPSTDTQYFGPGTRLTVL.

In its sample, this clonotype was seen many times. The chain joins TRBV20-1 to TRBJ2-7, with 8 bases fitting TRBD1. From germline, CDR1 is DFQATT and CDR2 SNEGSKA (reference sequence). Trimming at V came to 3 bases and at J to 2 bases, leaving 3 bases not matched to a gene. There are 13 residues in the CDR3. CDR3 in DNA: TGCAGTGCTAGGAAGGACAGGGCCTACGAGCAGTACTTC. Its translation: CSARKDRAYEQYF.

The chain has TRBV18 and TRBJ1-1; D unresolved. V dropped 3 bases and J dropped 3 bases, with 5 bases sitting between them. CDR1 is KGHSH, CDR2 LQKENI, per germline. This CDR3 has 12 amino acids. This chain's CDR3 is CASSPMYTEAFF. CDR3 sequence (DNA): TGTGCCAGCTCACCTATGTACACTGAAGCTTTCTTT. The complete variable domain, with remaining parts taken from reference TRBV18 and TRBJ1-1, reads NAGVMQNPRHLVRRRGQEARLRCSPMKGHSHVYWYRQLPEEGLKFMVYLQKENIIDESGMPKERFSAEFPKEGPSILRIQQVVRGDSAAYFCASSPMYTEAFFGQGTRLTVV.